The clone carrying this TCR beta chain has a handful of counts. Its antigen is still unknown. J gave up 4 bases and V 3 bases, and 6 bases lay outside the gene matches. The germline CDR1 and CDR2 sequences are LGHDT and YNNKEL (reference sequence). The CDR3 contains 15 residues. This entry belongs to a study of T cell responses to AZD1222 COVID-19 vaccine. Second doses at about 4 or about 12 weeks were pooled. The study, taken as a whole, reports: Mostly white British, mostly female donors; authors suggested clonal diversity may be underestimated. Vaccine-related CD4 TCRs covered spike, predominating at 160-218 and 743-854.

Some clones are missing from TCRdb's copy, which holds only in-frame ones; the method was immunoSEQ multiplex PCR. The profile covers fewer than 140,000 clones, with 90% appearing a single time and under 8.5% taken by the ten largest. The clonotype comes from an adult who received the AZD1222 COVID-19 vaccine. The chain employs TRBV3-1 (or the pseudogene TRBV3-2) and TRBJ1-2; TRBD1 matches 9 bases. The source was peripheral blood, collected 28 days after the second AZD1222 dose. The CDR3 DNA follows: TGTGCCAGCAGCCATAACAGGGGGCATGCCTATGGCTACACCTTC. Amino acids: CASSHNRGHAYGYTF.